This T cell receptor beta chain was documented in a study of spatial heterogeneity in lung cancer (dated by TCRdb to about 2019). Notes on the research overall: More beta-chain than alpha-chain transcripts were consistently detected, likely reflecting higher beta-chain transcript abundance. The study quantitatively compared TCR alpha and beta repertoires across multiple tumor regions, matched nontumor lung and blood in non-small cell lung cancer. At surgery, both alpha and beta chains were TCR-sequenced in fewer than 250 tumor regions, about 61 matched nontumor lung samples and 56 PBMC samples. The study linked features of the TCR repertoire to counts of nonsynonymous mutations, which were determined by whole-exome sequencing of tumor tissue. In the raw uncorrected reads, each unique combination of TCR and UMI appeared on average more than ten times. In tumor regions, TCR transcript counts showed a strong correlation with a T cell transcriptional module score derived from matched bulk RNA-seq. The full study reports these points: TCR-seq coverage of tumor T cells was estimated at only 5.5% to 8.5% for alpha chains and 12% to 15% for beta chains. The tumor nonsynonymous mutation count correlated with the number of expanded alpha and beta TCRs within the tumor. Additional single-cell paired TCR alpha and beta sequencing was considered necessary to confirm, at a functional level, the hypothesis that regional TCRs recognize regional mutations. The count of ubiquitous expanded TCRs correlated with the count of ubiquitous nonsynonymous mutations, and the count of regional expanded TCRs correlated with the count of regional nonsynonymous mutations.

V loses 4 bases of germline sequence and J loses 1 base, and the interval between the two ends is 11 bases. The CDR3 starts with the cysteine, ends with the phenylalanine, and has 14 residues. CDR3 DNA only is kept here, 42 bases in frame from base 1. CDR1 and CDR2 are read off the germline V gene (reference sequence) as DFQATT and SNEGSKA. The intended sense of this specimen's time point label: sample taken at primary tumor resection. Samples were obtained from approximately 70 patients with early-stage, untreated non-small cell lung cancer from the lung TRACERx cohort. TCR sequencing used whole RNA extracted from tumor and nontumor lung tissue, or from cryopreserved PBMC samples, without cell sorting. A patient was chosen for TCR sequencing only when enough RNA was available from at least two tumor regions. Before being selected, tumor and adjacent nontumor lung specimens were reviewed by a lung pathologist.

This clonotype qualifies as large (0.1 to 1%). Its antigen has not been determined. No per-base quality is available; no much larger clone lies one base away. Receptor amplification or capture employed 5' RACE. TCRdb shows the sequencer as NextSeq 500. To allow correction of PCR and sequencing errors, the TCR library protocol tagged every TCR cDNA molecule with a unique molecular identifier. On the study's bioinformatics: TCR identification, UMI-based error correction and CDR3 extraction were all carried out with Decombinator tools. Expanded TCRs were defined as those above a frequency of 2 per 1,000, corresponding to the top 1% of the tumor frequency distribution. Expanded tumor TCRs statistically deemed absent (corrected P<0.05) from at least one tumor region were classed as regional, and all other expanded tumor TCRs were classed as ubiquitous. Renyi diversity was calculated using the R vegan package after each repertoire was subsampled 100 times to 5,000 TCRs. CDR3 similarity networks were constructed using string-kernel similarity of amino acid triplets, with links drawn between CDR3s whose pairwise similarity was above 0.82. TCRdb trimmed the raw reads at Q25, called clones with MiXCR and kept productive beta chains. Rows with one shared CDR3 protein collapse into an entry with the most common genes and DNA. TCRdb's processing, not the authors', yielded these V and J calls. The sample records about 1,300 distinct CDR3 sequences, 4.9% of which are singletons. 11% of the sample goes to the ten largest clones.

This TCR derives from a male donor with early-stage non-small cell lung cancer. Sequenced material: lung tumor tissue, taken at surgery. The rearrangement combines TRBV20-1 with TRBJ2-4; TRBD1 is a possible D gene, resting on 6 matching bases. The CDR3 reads CSATRQGAKNIQYF. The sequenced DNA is TGCAGTGCTACCCGCCAGGGGGCCAAAAACATTCAGTACTTC.